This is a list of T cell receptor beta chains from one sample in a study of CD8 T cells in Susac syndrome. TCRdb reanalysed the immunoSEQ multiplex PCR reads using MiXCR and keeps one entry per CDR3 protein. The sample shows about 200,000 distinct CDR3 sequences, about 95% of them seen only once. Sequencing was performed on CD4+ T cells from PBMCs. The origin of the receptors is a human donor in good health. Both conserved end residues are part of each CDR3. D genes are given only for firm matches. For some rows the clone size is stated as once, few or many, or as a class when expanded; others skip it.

CDR3nt: TGTGCCAGCAGCCGACAGGGTGCAGAGACCCAGTACTTC; CDR3aa: CASSRQGAETQYF; d_gene: TRBD1; j_gene: TRBJ2-5; v_gene: TRBV3-1; abundance: .
CDR3nt: TGCAGCGTTAGGTTCCCTGACTCTGGGGCCAACGTCCTGACTTTC; CDR3aa: CSVRFPDSGANVLTF; d_gene: .; j_gene: TRBJ2-6; v_gene: TRBV29-1; abundance: .
CDR3nt: TGTGCCGCAAAGACGGCGAACACTGAAGCTTTCTTT; CDR3aa: CAAKTANTEAFF; d_gene: .; j_gene: TRBJ1-1; v_gene: TRBV27; abundance: .
CDR3nt: TGTGCCAGCAGCCAAGATCTAGGCGGGGGACGCAACACCGGGGAGCTGTTTTTT; CDR3aa: CASSQDLGGGRNTGELFF; d_gene: TRBD2; j_gene: TRBJ2-2; v_gene: TRBV3-1; abundance: .
CDR3nt: TGTGCCAGCAGCCGGACCTCGGGGGAAAAACTGTTTTTT; CDR3aa: CASSRTSGEKLFF; d_gene: .; j_gene: TRBJ1-4; v_gene: TRBV7-9; abundance: .
CDR3nt: TGTGCCAGCAGGACTAGCGGGGGGGGTTCCTACAATGAGCAGTTCTTC; CDR3aa: CASRTSGGGSYNEQFF; d_gene: TRBD2; j_gene: TRBJ2-1; v_gene: TRBV5-4; abundance: .
CDR3nt: TGTGCCAGCAGCCCTCCAGGGAGGTCAGAGACCCAGTACTTC; CDR3aa: CASSPPGRSETQYF; d_gene: .; j_gene: TRBJ2-5; v_gene: TRBV25-1; abundance: .
CDR3nt: TGCAGTGCTATACCGGGACGTTACAATGAGCAGTTCTTC; CDR3aa: CSAIPGRYNEQFF; d_gene: .; j_gene: TRBJ2-1; v_gene: TRBV20-1; abundance: .
CDR3nt: TGTGCCGCCTCAGGGTTCTCAGGCTCTGGGGCCAACGTCCTGACTTTC; CDR3aa: CAASGFSGSGANVLTF; d_gene: .; j_gene: TRBJ2-6; v_gene: TRBV10-3; abundance: .
CDR3nt: TGCGCCAGCAGCTGGGAGCGGGAGGGCAAGTTCTTC; CDR3aa: CASSWEREGKFF; d_gene: TRBD2; j_gene: TRBJ2-1; v_gene: TRBV5-1; abundance: .
CDR3nt: TGTGCCACCAGCGTAGGTGGCGCGGTCCCCTATGGCTACACCTTC; CDR3aa: CATSVGGAVPYGYTF; d_gene: .; j_gene: TRBJ1-2; v_gene: TRBV15; abundance: .
CDR3nt: TGTGCCAGCAGCTTGAAACTGAGGAGCTCCTATAATTCACCCCTCCACTTT; CDR3aa: CASSLKLRSSYNSPLHF; d_gene: .; j_gene: TRBJ1-6; v_gene: TRBV5-6; abundance: once
CDR3nt: TGCAGCGTGGGGGACACCTCTGGGGCCAACGTCCTGACTTTC; CDR3aa: CSVGDTSGANVLTF; d_gene: .; j_gene: TRBJ2-6; v_gene: TRBV29-1; abundance: .
CDR3nt: TGCGCCAGCAGCCGGTTAGCGGCGGAAAACACCATATATTTT; CDR3aa: CASSRLAAENTIYF; d_gene: .; j_gene: TRBJ1-3; v_gene: TRBV4-1; abundance: .
CDR3nt: TGCAGTGCTAGGGCCCGTAATCGACCCAATCAGCCCCAGCATTTT; CDR3aa: CSARARNRPNQPQHF; d_gene: .; j_gene: TRBJ1-5; v_gene: TRBV20-1; abundance: .
CDR3nt: TGTGCCAGCAACCTCGGGGGGGGGACAAAGACACCCCTCCACTTT; CDR3aa: CASNLGGGTKTPLHF; d_gene: .; j_gene: TRBJ1-6; v_gene: TRBV27; abundance: .
CDR3nt: TGTGCCACCAGTGCGGCGGGAGCGGCGGACATTCAGTACTTC; CDR3aa: CATSAAGAADIQYF; d_gene: TRBD2; j_gene: TRBJ2-4; v_gene: TRBV24-1; abundance: .
CDR3nt: TGTGCCAGCGCCGGGGGAACTAGCACAGATACGCAGTATTTT; CDR3aa: CASAGGTSTDTQYF; d_gene: .; j_gene: TRBJ2-3; v_gene: TRBV9; abundance: .
CDR3nt: TGTGCCTGGCTAACAGGGGGACGGGGCTACACCTTC; CDR3aa: CAWLTGGRGYTF; d_gene: TRBD1; j_gene: TRBJ1-2; v_gene: TRBV30; abundance: .
CDR3nt: TGCAGTGCCAACCCACAAAGGGCCCCCCCTGAAGCTTTCTTT; CDR3aa: CSANPQRAPPEAFF; d_gene: .; j_gene: TRBJ1-1; v_gene: TRBV20-1; abundance: .
CDR3nt: TGCAGCGTTGCTGACAGGGGGGGCGGCTACACCTTC; CDR3aa: CSVADRGGGYTF; d_gene: TRBD1; j_gene: TRBJ1-2; v_gene: TRBV29-1; abundance: .
CDR3nt: TGTGCCAGCCGCCTCGGCGGGACGTACTCCTACGAGCAGTACTTC; CDR3aa: CASRLGGTYSYEQYF; d_gene: .; j_gene: TRBJ2-7; v_gene: TRBV7-2; abundance: .
CDR3nt: TGCAGTGCTAGTTCGGGGACTAGCGGGAGAATGTATGAGCAGTTCTTC; CDR3aa: CSASSGTSGRMYEQFF; d_gene: TRBD2; j_gene: TRBJ2-1; v_gene: TRBV20-1; abundance: .
CDR3nt: TGCAGCGTTGAGAGACAGGACTTCCATGAGCAGTTCTTC; CDR3aa: CSVERQDFHEQFF; d_gene: .; j_gene: TRBJ2-1; v_gene: TRBV29-1; abundance: .
CDR3nt: TGTGCCAGCAGCGTGAGAGGGGGCGGCCACAATGAGCAGTTCTTC; CDR3aa: CASSVRGGGHNEQFF; d_gene: TRBD1; j_gene: TRBJ2-1; v_gene: TRBV9; abundance: .
CDR3nt: TGCAGTGCCCACACCGGGCCCGGATGGACCCAGTACTTC; CDR3aa: CSAHTGPGWTQYF; d_gene: .; j_gene: TRBJ2-5; v_gene: TRBV20-1; abundance: .
CDR3nt: TGTGCCAGCAGCATGACTAGCGGGAGGGCCCCAGAGACCCAGTACTTC; CDR3aa: CASSMTSGRAPETQYF; d_gene: TRBD2; j_gene: TRBJ2-5; v_gene: TRBV9; abundance: .
CDR3nt: TGCAGCGACTCCGGGACAAAGGATAACTATGGCTACACCTTC; CDR3aa: CSDSGTKDNYGYTF; d_gene: .; j_gene: TRBJ1-2; v_gene: TRBV29-1; abundance: .
CDR3nt: TGTGCCAGCGAGACGGACGGCTATGGCTACACCTTC; CDR3aa: CASETDGYGYTF; d_gene: .; j_gene: TRBJ1-2; v_gene: TRBV25-1; abundance: .
CDR3nt: TGTGCCACCAGCAGTCGCCCCGGGACAGGCTACGAGCAGTACTTC; CDR3aa: CATSSRPGTGYEQYF; d_gene: TRBD1; j_gene: TRBJ2-7; v_gene: TRBV15; abundance: .
CDR3nt: TGTGCCTGGAGTTTAAGGAGCCTAGGCCATCAGCCCCAGCATTTT; CDR3aa: CAWSLRSLGHQPQHF; d_gene: .; j_gene: TRBJ1-5; v_gene: TRBV30; abundance: .
CDR3nt: TGCAGTGCTCCCCCTAGGACTAGCGGGTTCTACGAGCAGTACTTC; CDR3aa: CSAPPRTSGFYEQYF; d_gene: TRBD2; j_gene: TRBJ2-7; v_gene: TRBV20-1; abundance: once
CDR3nt: TGCAGCGCGGTGGGCTCTTCGACGTCTGAGCAGTACTTC; CDR3aa: CSAVGSSTSEQYF; d_gene: .; j_gene: TRBJ2-7; v_gene: TRBV29-1; abundance: once
CDR3nt: TGTGCCAGCAGCATATTTCGTGGGGCTAGAGACCTCACAGATACGCAGTATTTT; CDR3aa: CASSIFRGARDLTDTQYF; d_gene: .; j_gene: TRBJ2-3; v_gene: TRBV5-8; abundance: .
CDR3nt: TGCAGTGCTAGATGGGGCGCCGGCACAGATACGCAGTATTTT; CDR3aa: CSARWGAGTDTQYF; d_gene: .; j_gene: TRBJ2-3; v_gene: TRBV20-1; abundance: .
CDR3nt: TGCAGTGTTCTGACAGGGGTGGAGGAGACCCAGTACTTC; CDR3aa: CSVLTGVEETQYF; d_gene: TRBD1; j_gene: TRBJ2-5; v_gene: TRBV20-1; abundance: .
CDR3nt: TGTGCCACCAGCAGAGATGTGGGGGACGAGCAGTACTTC; CDR3aa: CATSRDVGDEQYF; d_gene: .; j_gene: TRBJ2-7; v_gene: TRBV15; abundance: .